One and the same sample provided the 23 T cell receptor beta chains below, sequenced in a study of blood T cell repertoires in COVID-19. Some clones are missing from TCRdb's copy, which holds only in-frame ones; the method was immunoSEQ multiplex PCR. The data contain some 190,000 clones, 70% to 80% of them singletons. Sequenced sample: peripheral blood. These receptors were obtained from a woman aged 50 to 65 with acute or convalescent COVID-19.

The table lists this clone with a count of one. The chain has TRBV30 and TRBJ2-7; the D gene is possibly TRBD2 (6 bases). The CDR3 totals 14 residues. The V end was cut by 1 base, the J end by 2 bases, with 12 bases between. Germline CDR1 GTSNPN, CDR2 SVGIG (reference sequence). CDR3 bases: TGTGCCTGGAGTGGCCGGAGGGCCCCCTACGAGCAGTACTTC. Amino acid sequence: CAWSGRRAPYEQYF.

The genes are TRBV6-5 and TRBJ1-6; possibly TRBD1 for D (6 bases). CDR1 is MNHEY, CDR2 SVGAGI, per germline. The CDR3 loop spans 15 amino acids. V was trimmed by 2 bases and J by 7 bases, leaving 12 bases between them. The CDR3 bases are TGTGCCAGCAGTTACGATCGGACAGCGAATTCACCCCTCCACTTT. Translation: CASSYDRTANSPLHF.

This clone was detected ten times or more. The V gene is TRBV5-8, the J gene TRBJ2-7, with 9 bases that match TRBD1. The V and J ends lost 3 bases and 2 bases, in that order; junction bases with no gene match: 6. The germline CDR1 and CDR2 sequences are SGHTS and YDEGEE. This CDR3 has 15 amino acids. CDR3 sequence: CASSSRRQGAYEQYF. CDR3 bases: TGTGCCAGCAGCTCCCGGAGACAGGGGGCCTACGAGCAGTACTTC.

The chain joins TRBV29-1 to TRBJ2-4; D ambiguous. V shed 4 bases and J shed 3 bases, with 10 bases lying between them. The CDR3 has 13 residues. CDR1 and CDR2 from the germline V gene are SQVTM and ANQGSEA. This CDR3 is CSVGFGGKNIQYF. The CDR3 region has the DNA TGCAGCGTTGGCTTCGGTGGCAAAAACATTCAGTACTTC.

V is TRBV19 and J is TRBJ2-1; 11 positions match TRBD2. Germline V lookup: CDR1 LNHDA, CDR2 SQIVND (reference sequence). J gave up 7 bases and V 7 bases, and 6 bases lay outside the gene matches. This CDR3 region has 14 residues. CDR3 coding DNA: TGTGCCAGTACCTTGTCTAGCGGGAGGAATGAGCAGTTCTTC. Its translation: CASTLSSGRNEQFF.

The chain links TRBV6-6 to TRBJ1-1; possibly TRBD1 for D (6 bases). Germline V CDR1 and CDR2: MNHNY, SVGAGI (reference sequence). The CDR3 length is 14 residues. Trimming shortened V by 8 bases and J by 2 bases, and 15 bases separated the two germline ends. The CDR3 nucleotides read TGTGCCAGCGTCCGAAGTGGGGGCAACACTGAAGCTTTCTTT. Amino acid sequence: CASVRSGGNTEAFF.

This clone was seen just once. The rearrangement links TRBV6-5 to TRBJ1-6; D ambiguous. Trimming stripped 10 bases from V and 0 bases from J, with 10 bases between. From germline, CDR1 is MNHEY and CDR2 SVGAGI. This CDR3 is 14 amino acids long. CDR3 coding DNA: TGTGCCACCACGAGGAGCTCCTATAATTCACCCCTCCACTTT. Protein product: CATTRSSYNSPLHF.

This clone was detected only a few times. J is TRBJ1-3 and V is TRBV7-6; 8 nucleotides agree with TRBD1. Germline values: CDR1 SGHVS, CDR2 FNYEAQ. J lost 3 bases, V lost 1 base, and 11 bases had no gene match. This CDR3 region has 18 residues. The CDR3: CASSLGTGTRADGNTIYF. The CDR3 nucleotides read TGTGCCAGCAGCTTAGGGACAGGGACTCGGGCGGATGGAAACACCATATATTTT.

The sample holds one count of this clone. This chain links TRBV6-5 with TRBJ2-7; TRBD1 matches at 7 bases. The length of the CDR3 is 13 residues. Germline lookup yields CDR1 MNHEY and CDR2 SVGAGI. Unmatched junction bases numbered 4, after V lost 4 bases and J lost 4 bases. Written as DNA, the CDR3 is TGTGCCAGCAGTTCCTACAGGGGATACGAGCAGTACTTC. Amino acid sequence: CASSSYRGYEQYF.

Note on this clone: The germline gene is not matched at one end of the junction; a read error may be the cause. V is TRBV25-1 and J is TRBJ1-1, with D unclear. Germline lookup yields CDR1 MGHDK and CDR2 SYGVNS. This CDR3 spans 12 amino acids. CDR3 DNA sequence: TGTGCCAGCAGTGAACCCAACAGTGAAGCTTTCTTT. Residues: CASSEPNSEAFF.

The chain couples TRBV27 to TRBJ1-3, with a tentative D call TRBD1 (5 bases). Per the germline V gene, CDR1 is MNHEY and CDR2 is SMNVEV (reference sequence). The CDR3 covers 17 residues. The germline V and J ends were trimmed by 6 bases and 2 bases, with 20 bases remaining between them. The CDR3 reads CASSQRPSWGPGNTIYF. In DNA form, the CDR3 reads TGTGCCAGCAGCCAGCGCCCCTCCTGGGGCCCTGGAAACACCATATATTTT.

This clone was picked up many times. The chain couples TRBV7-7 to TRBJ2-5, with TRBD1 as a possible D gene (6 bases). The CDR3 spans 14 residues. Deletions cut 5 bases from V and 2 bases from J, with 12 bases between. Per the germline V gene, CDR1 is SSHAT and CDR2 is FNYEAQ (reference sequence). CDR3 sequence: CASSPRTAQETQYF. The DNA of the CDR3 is TGTGCCAGCAGCCCTAGGACAGCGCAAGAGACCCAGTACTTC.

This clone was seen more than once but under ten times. The chain's CDR3 is CASSPIDRVYFSPLHF. The CDR3 region has the DNA TGTGCCAGCTCACCAATCGACAGAGTATACTTTTCACCCCTCCACTTT. The V and J genes are TRBV18 and TRBJ1-6; D may be TRBD1 (5 bases). Germline CDR1 reads KGHSH; CDR2 reads LQKENI. V dropped 2 bases and J dropped 9 bases, with 17 bases sitting between them. This CDR3 comprises 16 residues.

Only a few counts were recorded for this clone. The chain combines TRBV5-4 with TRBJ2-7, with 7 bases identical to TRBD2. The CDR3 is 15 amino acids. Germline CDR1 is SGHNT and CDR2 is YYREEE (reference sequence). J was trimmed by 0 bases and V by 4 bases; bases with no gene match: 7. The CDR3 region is CASSRGGGFSYEQYF. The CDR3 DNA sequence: TGTGCCAGCAGCCGTGGGGGGGGTTTCTCCTACGAGCAGTACTTC.

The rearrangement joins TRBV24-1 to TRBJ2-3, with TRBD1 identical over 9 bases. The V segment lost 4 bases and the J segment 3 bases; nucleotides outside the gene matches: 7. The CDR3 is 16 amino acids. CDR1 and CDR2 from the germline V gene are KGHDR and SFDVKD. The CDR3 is CATSEWGTGLTDTQYF. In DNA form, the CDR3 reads TGTGCCACCAGTGAATGGGGGACAGGGCTTACAGATACGCAGTATTTT.

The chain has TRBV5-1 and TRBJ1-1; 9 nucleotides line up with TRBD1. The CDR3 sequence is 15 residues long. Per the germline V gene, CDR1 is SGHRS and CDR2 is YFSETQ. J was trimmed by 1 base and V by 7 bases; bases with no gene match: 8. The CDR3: CASRTGDLGNTEAFF. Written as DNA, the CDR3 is TGCGCCAGCCGGACAGGGGATTTAGGGAACACTGAAGCTTTCTTT.

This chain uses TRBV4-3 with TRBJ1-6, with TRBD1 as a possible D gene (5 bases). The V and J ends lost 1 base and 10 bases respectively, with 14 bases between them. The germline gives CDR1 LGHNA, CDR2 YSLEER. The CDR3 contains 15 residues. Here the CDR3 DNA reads TGCGCCAGCAGCCAAGCAGGGCAGGGAGGGTCACCCCTCCACTTT. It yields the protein CASSQAGQGGSPLHF.

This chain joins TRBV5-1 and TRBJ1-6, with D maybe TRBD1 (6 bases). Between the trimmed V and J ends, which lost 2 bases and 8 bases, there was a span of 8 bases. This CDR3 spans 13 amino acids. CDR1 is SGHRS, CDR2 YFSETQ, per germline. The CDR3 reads CASSLQGDSPLHF. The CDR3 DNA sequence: TGCGCCAGCAGCTTACAGGGTGATTCACCCCTCCACTTT.

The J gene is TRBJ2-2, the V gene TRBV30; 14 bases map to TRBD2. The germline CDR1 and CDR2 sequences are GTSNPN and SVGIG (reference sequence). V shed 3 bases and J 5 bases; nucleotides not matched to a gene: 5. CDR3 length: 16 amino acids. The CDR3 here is CAWRGLAGVRTGELFF. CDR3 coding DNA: TGTGCCTGGAGGGGACTAGCGGGAGTTAGGACCGGGGAGCTGTTTTTT. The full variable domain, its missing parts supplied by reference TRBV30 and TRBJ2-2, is SQTIHQWPATLVQPVGSPLSLECTVEGTSNPNLYWYRQAAGRGLQLLFYSVGIGQISSEVPQNLSASRPQDRQFILSSKKLLLSDSGFYLCAWRGLAGVRTGELFFGEGSRLTVL.

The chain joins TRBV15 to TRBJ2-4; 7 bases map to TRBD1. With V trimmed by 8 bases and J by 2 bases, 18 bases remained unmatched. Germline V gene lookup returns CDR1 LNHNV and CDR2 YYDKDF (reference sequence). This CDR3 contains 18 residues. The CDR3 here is CATRKIQGSAGPKNIQYF. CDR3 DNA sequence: TGTGCCACCCGTAAAATACAGGGGTCGGCGGGCCCCAAAAACATTCAGTACTTC.

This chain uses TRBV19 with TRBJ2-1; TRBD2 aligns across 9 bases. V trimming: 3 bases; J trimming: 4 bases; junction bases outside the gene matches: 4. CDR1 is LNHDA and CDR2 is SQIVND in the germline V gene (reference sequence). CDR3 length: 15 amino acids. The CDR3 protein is CASSIKREVYNEQFF. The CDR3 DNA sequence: TGTGCCAGTAGTATTAAGCGGGAGGTTTACAATGAGCAGTTCTTC.

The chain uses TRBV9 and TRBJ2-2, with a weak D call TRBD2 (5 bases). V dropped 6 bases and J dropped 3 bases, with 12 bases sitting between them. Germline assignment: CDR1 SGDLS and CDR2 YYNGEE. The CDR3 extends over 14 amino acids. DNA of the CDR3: TGTGCCAGCACACCACGGGATTACACCGGGGAGCTGTTTTTT. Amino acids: CASTPRDYTGELFF.

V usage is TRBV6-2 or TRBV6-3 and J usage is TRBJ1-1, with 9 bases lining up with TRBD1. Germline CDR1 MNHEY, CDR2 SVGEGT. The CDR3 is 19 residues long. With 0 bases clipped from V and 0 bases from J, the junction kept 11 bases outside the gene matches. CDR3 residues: CASSYSRRTGALLNTEAFF. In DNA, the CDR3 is TGTGCCAGCAGTTACTCGAGAAGGACAGGGGCCCTTTTGAACACTGAAGCTTTCTTT.